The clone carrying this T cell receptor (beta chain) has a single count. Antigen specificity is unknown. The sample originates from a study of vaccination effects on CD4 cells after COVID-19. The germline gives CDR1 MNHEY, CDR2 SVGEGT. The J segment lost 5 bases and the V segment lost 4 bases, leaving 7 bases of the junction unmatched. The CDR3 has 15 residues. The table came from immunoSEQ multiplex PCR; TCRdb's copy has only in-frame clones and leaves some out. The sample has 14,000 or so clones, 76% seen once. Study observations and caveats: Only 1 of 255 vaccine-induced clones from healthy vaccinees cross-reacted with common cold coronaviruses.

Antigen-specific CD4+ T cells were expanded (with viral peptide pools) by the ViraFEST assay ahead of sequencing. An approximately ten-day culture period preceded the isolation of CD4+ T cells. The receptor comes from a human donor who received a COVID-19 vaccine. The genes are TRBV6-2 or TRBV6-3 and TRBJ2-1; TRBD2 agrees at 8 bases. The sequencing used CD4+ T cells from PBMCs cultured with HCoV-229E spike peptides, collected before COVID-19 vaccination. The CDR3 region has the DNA TGTGCCAGCAGTTTGTCCGGGACTAGGGACAATGAGCAGTTCTTC. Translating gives CASSLSGTRDNEQFF.